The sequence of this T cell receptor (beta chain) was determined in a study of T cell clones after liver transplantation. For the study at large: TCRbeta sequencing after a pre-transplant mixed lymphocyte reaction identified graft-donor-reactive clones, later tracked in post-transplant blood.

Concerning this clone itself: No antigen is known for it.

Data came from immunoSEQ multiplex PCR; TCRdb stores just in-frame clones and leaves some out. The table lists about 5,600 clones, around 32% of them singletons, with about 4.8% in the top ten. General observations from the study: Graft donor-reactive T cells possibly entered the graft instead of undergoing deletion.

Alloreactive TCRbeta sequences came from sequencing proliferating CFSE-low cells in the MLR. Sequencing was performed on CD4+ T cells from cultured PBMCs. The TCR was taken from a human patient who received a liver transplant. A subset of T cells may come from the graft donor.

CDR3 sequence (DNA): TGCGCCAGCAGCTTGGCCGTAGAGCTGTCGTATGGCTACACCTTC. It codes for CASSLAVELSYGYTF. V is TRBV5-1 and J is TRBJ1-2; no reliable D call. The germline CDR1 and CDR2 sequences are SGHRS and YFSETQ. The CDR3 consists of 15 residues. V shed 0 bases and J shed 5 bases, with 14 bases lying between them.